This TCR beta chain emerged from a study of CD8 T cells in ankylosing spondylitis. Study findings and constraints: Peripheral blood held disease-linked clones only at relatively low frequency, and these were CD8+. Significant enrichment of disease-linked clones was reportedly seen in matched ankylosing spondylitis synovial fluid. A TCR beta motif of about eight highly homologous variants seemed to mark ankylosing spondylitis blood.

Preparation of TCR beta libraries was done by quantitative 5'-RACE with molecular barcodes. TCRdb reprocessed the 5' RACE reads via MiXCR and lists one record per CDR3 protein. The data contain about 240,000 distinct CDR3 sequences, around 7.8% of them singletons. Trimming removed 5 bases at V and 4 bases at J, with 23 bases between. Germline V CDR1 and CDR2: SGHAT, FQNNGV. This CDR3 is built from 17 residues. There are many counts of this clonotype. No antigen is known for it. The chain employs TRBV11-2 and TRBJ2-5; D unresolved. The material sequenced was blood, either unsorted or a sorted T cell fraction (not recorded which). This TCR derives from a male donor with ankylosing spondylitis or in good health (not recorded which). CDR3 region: CASSLSTRLGLRETQYF. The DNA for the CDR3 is TGTGCCAGCAGCCTAAGTACGCGGCTAGGTCTTCGAGAGACCCAGTACTTC.